These T cell receptor beta chains were read from a single sample in a study of a mutant IDH1 vaccine in newly diagnosed glioma. Produced via immunoSEQ multiplex PCR; TCRdb's table is partial and in-frame only. Among 25,000 to 35,000 clones listed, around 80% were seen once. Sample: PBMCs, taken from a glioma patient treated with radiotherapy, temozolomide or both. The receptors come from a man under 40 with glioma. Both conserved end residues are part of each CDR3. D genes are given only for firm matches. Size is omitted from some rows. Given values are once, few, many or a class for expanded clones.

V	D	size	J	CDR3	DNA
TRBV19	TRBD2	once	TRBJ2-1	CASSIGWAGGTYNEQFF	TGTGCCAGTAGTATAGGCTGGGCGGGAGGCACCTACAATGAGCAGTTCTTC
TRBV4-1	-	-	TRBJ2-3	CASSQETKRDTQYF	TGCGCCAGCAGCCAAGAGACGAAGAGAGATACGCAGTATTTT
TRBV27	TRBD1	-	TRBJ2-5	CASSDRGAETQYF	TGTGCCAGCAGTGACAGGGGGGCAGAGACCCAGTACTTC
TRBV27	-	-	TRBJ1-2	CASSLSGGRSYGYTF	TGTGCCAGCAGTTTATCAGGGGGGCGCTCCTATGGCTACACCTTC
TRBV7-9	-	-	TRBJ1-2	CASSPIREGYGYTF	TGTGCCAGCAGCCCTATCAGGGAAGGGTATGGCTACACCTTC
TRBV27	TRBD1	-	TRBJ1-2	CATARATGQGNYGYTF	TGTGCCACCGCAAGGGCTACGGGACAGGGGAACTATGGCTACACCTTC
TRBV4-3	-	-	TRBJ1-2	CASSLYRGRGNNGYTF	TGCGCCAGCAGCCTCTATCGTGGCAGGGGTAATAATGGCTACACCTTC
TRBV2	-	-	TRBJ2-3	CASSDSLNGEDTQYF	TGTGCCAGCAGTGATAGTCTAAACGGGGAGGATACGCAGTATTTT
TRBV5-6	-	-	TRBJ1-4	CASSLSGGSGEKLFF	TGTGCCAGCAGCCTGTCTGGAGGTTCAGGTGAAAAACTGTTTTTT
TRBV28	-	-	TRBJ1-5	CASSFPGPSNQPQHF	TGTGCCAGCAGTTTCCCAGGTCCCAGCAATCAGCCCCAGCATTTT
TRBV6-6	-	few	TRBJ1-1	CASSYSVTEAFF	TGTGCCAGCAGTTACTCGGTGACTGAAGCTTTCTTT
TRBV7-3	TRBD2	-	TRBJ2-1	CATATSGLYEQFF	TGTGCCACTGCGACTAGCGGGCTGTATGAGCAGTTCTTC
TRBV30	TRBD2	-	TRBJ2-7	CAWSVNGGSSQYF	TGTGCCTGGAGTGTAAATGGCGGGAGTTCTCAGTACTTC
TRBV10-3	TRBD2	-	TRBJ2-7	CAIGLAGDYEQYF	TGTGCCATCGGCCTAGCGGGAGATTACGAGCAGTACTTC
TRBV5-1	TRBD1	few	TRBJ1-1	CASSPRDRLNTEAFF	TGCGCCAGCAGCCCGAGGGACAGATTGAACACTGAAGCTTTCTTT
TRBV6-1	TRBD2	-	TRBJ2-7	CASSEPGGDYEQYF	TGTGCCAGCAGTGAACCGGGGGGGGACTACGAGCAGTACTTC
TRBV5-4	-	once	TRBJ2-5	CASSMDVGTQYF	TGTGCCAGCAGCATGGACGTTGGAACCCAGTACTTC
TRBV5-4	TRBD1	-	TRBJ1-2	CASSRGQGDNGYTF	TGTGCCAGCAGCAGAGGACAGGGAGACAATGGCTACACCTTC
TRBV6-1	-	-	TRBJ2-7	CASRPAGQTGRQYF	TGTGCCAGCAGGCCCGCGGGACAGACCGGAAGGCAGTACTTC
TRBV28	-	-	TRBJ2-7	CASRTNTGQATGQYF	TGTGCCAGCCGTACAAACACCGGACAAGCGACGGGGCAGTACTTC
TRBV19	TRBD2	-	TRBJ2-7	CASSSGSGASYEQYF	TGTGCCAGTAGTAGCGGGAGCGGGGCCTCCTACGAGCAGTACTTC
TRBV7-2	-	-	TRBJ1-3	CASSLGWGGNTIYF	TGTGCCAGCAGCTTAGGCTGGGGAGGAAACACCATATATTTT
TRBV14	-	-	TRBJ2-5	CASSLGLQETQYF	TGTGCCAGCAGCCTGGGACTGCAAGAGACCCAGTACTTC
TRBV29-1	-	-	TRBJ1-5	CSVRQRDQPQHF	TGCAGCGTGAGGCAGCGGGACCAGCCCCAGCATTTT
TRBV6-5	TRBD2	-	TRBJ2-7	CASSETSGSYEQYF	TGTGCCAGCAGCGAGACTAGCGGCTCCTACGAGCAGTACTTC
TRBV5-6	-	-	TRBJ1-1	CASSLGGVNTEAFF	TGTGCCAGCAGCTTGGGTGGGGTAAACACTGAAGCTTTCTTT
TRBV5-6	-	-	TRBJ1-2	CASSLEETGGLYGYTF	TGTGCCAGCAGCTTGGAGGAGACAGGTGGGCTCTATGGCTACACCTTC